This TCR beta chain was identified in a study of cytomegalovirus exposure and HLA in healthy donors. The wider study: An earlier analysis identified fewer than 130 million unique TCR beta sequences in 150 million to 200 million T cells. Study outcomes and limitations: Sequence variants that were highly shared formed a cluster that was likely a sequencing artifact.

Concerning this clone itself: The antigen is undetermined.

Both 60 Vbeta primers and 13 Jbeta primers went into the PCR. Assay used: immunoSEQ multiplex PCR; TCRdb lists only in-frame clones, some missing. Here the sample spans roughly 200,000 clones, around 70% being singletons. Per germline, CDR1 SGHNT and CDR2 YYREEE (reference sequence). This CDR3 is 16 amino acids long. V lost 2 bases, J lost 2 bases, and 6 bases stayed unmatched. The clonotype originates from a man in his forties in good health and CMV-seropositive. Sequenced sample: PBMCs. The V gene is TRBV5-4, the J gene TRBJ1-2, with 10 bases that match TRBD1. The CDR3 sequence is CASSFSRDRGNYGYTF. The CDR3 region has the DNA TGTGCCAGCAGCTTCAGCCGGGACAGGGGCAACTATGGCTACACCTTC.